This T cell receptor beta chain was captured by sequencing in a study of cytomegalovirus exposure and HLA in healthy donors (dated by TCRdb to 2016 to 2017). Notes on the research overall: According to an earlier analysis of 550 to 700 of the donors, about 179 million T cells yielded over 100 million unique TCR beta sequences and approximately 280 Gb of sequence data. A later analysis re-examined previously published TCR beta repertoires from 500 to 700 donors and added high-resolution HLA genotyping to investigate patterns of TCR occurrence. A later genetic analysis used genome-wide SNP genotypes for about 65% of the roughly 700 donors, treating that subset as a discovery cohort. Alongside the repertoire data, information on donor age, sex, ethnicity and CMV serostatus was compiled. Every repertoire in the discovery cohort had been generated on one and the same sequencing platform. Rather than using new phenotypic data, the later analysis identified candidate immune exposures from TCR beta sequences and from how often those sequences occurred across donors. Of the 300 to 500 genotyped donors, 65% to 90% were placed in the genetic ancestry cluster associated with self-reported Caucasian donors. The aim of the study was to test whether cataloging public T cell receptors could identify signatures of past pathogen exposure. Among about 360 genotyped donors of the cohort, an average of 235,054 unique TCR beta nucleotide sequences were sequenced per donor, 15% to 20% of them non-productive. An early release covering around 630 HLA-typed donors comprised about 310 gigabases of sequencing data and around 85 million unique TCR sequences. Typing coverage differed by locus: A, B, C, DRB1 and DQB1 were typed in roughly 620-630 donors, DQA1 in about 550, DPA1 in around 610, and DPB1 in 400 to 480. HLA typing covered class I and class II loci at four-digit resolution. To predict cytomegalovirus infection status, the study brought together high-throughput TCR immunosequencing, statistical association of individual TCRs with disease status, and machine learning. Using immunosequencing, the study profiled T cell repertoires from roughly 650 subjects and related those repertoires to cytomegalovirus serostatus. A separate validation cohort of about 110 different subjects was used in addition to the approximately 640-subject first cohort. To decide whether each TCR beta V gene segment behaved as functional or pseudogenic, an earlier analysis of 587 of the donors relied on high-throughput TCR beta sequencing. A few DR-DQ haplotypes were treated as single units for association and clustering because of strong linkage in the cohort. Overall study outcomes, separate from this receptor: When HLA alleles, especially DR and DQ, strongly co-occurred, attributing TCR associations to individual alleles was difficult. The authors suggested that the approach could potentially be extended to other disease states and immunological phenotypes. In an earlier analysis of some 550 of the donors, most TCR beta V segments were observed in productive rearrangements about 87% or about 30% of the time, broadly matching IMGT annotations. A further reported finding was that TCR beta sequences accurately predicted the HLA-A and HLA-B alleles for most subjects in the first cohort. According to a later genetic analysis, donors in an Asian-associated ancestry cluster had fewer N-insertions in productive TCRs than the roughly 670-donor mean. Most TCR sequences were observed very rarely across donors, whereas some public TCRs were present in many individuals. In a later genetic analysis, a missense DCLRE1C variant was associated with V-gene and J-gene trimming of TCR beta chains, and the association was replicated in an independent cohort. In a later analysis, HLA-associated TCR beta chains showed more clonal expansion and lower generation probabilities than non-associated chains that were equally common. The sequencing pipeline was judged likely to have produced a cluster of highly shared sequence variants as a technical artifact. Over 15 rarely observed V segments, including chromosome 9 orphons, were excluded from the earlier analysis of approximately 600 of the donors because counts were too low. Because the 87-base-pair reads could not distinguish some IMGT-functional V segments, including TRBV6-2 and TRBV6-3, those segments were excluded. A total of 150 or so TCR beta chains were listed by the study as associated with cytomegalovirus. According to a later analysis, TCR association rates differed among HLA loci, with DRB1 alleles showing the most associated TCRs and HLA-C alleles showing the fewest. Linkage disequilibrium might explain the correlated functional status among segregating V segments, but an unknown experimental factor could not be excluded. This cohort had only TCR beta chains sequenced, and the lack of alpha or paired-chain data limited which features could be detected. A later analysis associated about 17,000 TCR beta sequences with specific HLA alleles at a false discovery rate of 0.05. A few of the identified cytomegalovirus-associated TCR beta chains were confirmed in vitro to be specific for cytomegalovirus antigens. Because some donors lacked HLA typing at each locus, the association tests relied only on the typed subset. The classifier was reported to diagnose cytomegalovirus status with high specificity and sensitivity in both the original and validation cohorts. A later analysis reported that several top co-occurrence clusters appeared linked to parvovirus B19, influenza, CMV and Epstein-Barr virus. CMV serostatus was the only immune exposure information available for the cohort. The presence/absence analyses assumed that sequencing depth was roughly uniform across donors, and that assumption may not be true. A later analysis found that most CMV-associated TCR beta chains appeared HLA-restricted, with HLA associations seemingly driven largely by CMV exposure.

The cohort was made up of 650 to 700 healthy bone marrow donors. At the time of sampling, every cohort member was nominally healthy, though immune exposures that went unrecorded were likely present. The donor tested CMV seronegative and was one of the 352 seronegative cohort members. Every donor gave a peripheral blood sample, and the peripheral blood mononuclear cells from that sample were used for TCR beta sequencing. Genomic DNA extraction from the blood cell samples was performed with the Qiagen DNeasy Blood Extraction Kit. Libraries were constructed by the immunoSEQ multiplex PCR assay. For the multiplex PCR, a mixture combining 60 forward primers for TCR Vbeta segments and 13 reverse primers for TCR Jbeta segments was used. The CDR3 region of rearranged TCR beta genes was amplified from genomic DNA by a multiplex PCR assay. The Illumina HiSeq System was used to sequence the amplified TCR beta libraries as 87-base-pair reads. The authors' pipeline ran thus. In a later analysis, tens of millions of unique TCR beta chains were counted across the approximately 620 repertoires, and around 11 million of these chains were shared by at least two donors. Raw reads were error-corrected and collapsed into unique sequences with a nearest-neighbor algorithm that merged closely related sequences to remove PCR and sequencing errors. To assign V, D and J gene segments, CDR3 sequences were aligned to IMGT reference sequences. For a sequence to be retained, a match of at least six nucleotides to both a V gene segment and a J gene segment was required. A rearrangement counted as productive if the CDR3 had no stop codons and remained in frame with V and J, and every other rearrangement counted as non-productive. Following IMGT convention, CDR3 was defined as the stretch from the second conserved V-encoded cysteine to the conserved J-encoded phenylalanine. Sequences without an unambiguous match to a single V gene segment were excluded from the earlier analysis of a few hundred of the donors. An earlier analysis of just under 600 of the donors called V segments functional above 56.7% productive rearrangements and segregating when the between-donor standard deviation exceeded 5%. To diagnose cytomegalovirus status from the catalog of TCR beta chain sequences, a statistical classification framework was built. In a later analysis, TCR nucleotide sequences were compared against IMGT/GENE-DB human TR gene sequences so that V and J genes could be assigned. In a later analysis, CDR3 sequences and most-parsimonious VDJ recombination scenarios were assigned using the TCRdist pipeline. In a later analysis, every TCR beta chain was defined by the combination of its CDR3 amino acid sequence and its V-gene family, and reads without a unique V-gene family were dropped. To address suspected cross-contamination and a sequencing artifact, a later analysis removed approximately 600 highly shared, low-generation-probability nucleotide sequences. In a later analysis, a clonal expansion index was calculated for each public chain from normalized within-repertoire ranks of inferred template counts. Generation probabilities in a later analysis came from a VDJ recombination model fitted to out-of-frame rearrangements, and those results were checked against IGoR. In a later analysis, hypergeometric tests were used to score TCR-TCR, TCR-HLA and TCR-CMV co-occurrence, with a repertoire-size bias correction applied to TCR pairs. A later analysis estimated false discovery rates by permuting HLA or CMV assignments 20 times. In a later analysis, co-occurring TCRs were grouped with DBSCAN, and TCRdist sequence similarity was added when clustering was performed within HLA-allele-positive subsets. Co-occurrence clustering excluded repertoires with fewer than 30,000 or more than 120,000 public chains, plus five with anomalous nucleotide sharing. TCRdb holds this immuneACCESS table with in-frame rearrangements only. Some clones are missing; in checked studies, unresolved V genes explain under half, and the rest has no known cause. For V, J and clone size, that table is used; D and trimming come from the DNA. The table for this sample lists some 95,000 clones; about 76% of them were counted only once. The ten largest clones capture 4.5% to 6% of the sample.

The germline V gene yields MNHEY for CDR1 and SVGAGI for CDR2. The CDR3, cysteine through phenylalanine, is 13 amino acids long. Left in the record is the CDR3 DNA by itself, 39 bases read in frame from the first base. The germline ends are 11 bases apart after V is trimmed by 5 bases and J by 4 bases. This clone was seen a few times. The antigen it binds to is not known. Base qualities are missing; no much larger clone stands one base away. Sequencing used PBMCs. Rearrangement joined TRBV6-5 to TRBJ1-1; a tentative D match to TRBD1 spans 5 bases. The sequence was collected from a woman between 40 and 50 years old in good health and CMV-seronegative. CDR3 sequence: CASSPDMITEAFF. The DNA sequence reads TGTGCCAGCAGTCCGGACATGATCACTGAAGCTTTCTTT.